This TCR beta chain was captured in a study of chemoradiotherapy in HPV16-positive cancers. The CDR3 spans 14 residues. V lost 6 bases, J lost 4 bases, and 13 bases lay in between. Germline CDR1 is SEHNR and CDR2 is FQNEAQ (reference sequence). Produced via immunoSEQ multiplex PCR; TCRdb's table is partial and in-frame only. The sample has 3,000 to 5,000 clones; roughly 73% are singletons. This chain connects TRBV7-9 to TRBJ2-1; perhaps TRBD2 as D (6 bases). The sequence was collected from a human donor with HPV-associated anogenital cancer. Sampling was done from a patient who underwent chemoradiotherapy. The CDR3 sequence is CASRGLAHYNEQFF. The CDR3 coding sequence is TGTGCCAGCAGGGGCCTAGCGCATTACAATGAGCAGTTCTTC.